Below, 32 T cell receptor beta chains from the same sample are listed, as sequenced in a study of T cell responses to AZD1222 COVID-19 vaccine. Only in-frame clones appear in the TCRdb table, and some are missing; sequencing was by immunoSEQ multiplex PCR. The sample lists 95,000 to 150,000 clones; 70% to 90% were seen once. The specimen was peripheral blood, collected 28 days after the second AZD1222 dose. These receptors came from an adult who received the AZD1222 COVID-19 vaccine.

J is TRBJ1-6 and V is TRBV28; D is perhaps TRBD1 (6 bases). The V gene lost 4 bases and the J gene lost 2 bases, with 18 bases spanning the gap. The CDR3 contains 18 residues. The V gene's germline CDR1 is MDHEN and CDR2 SYDVKM. The CDR3 nucleotides are TGTGCCAGCAGTTGGGGACGGGGGCCAGGCGCCTATAATTCACCCCTCCACTTT. Translated: CASSWGRGPGAYNSPLHF.

The chain recombines TRBV5-1 with TRBJ1-1, with 11 positions matching TRBD1. V lost 3 bases and J lost 3; bases outside the gene matches: 1. CDR3 length: 14 residues. The germline V gene encodes CDR1 SGHRS and CDR2 YFSETQ. CDR3 loop: CASSWGQGDTEAFF. CDR3 in DNA: TGCGCCAGCAGCTGGGGACAGGGGGACACTGAAGCTTTCTTT.

The genes are TRBV12-5 and TRBJ1-1; TRBD1 matches at 9 bases. The CDR3 is made up of 14 amino acids. The ends lost 0 bases at V and 7 bases at J; junction bases unmatched: 3. The V gene's germline CDR1 is LGHNT and CDR2 FRNRAP. The CDR3 DNA reads as TGTGCTAGTGGTTTGGTACAGGGGGCCTTTGAAGCTTTCTTT. As protein: CASGLVQGAFEAFF.

The gene calls are TRBV18 and TRBJ2-3; possibly TRBD2 for D (5 bases). Germline-derived CDR1 and CDR2 are KGHSH and LQKENI. The germline V and J ends were trimmed by 3 bases and 4 bases, with 11 bases remaining between them. The CDR3 consists of 14 residues. CDR3 loop: CASSPASRADTQYF. The CDR3 nucleotides read TGTGCCAGCTCACCGGCTAGCAGAGCAGATACGCAGTATTTT.

In its sample, this clone was seen once. The CDR3 DNA is TGCAGCGTTGGCGGGGGCATGAACACTGAAGCTTTCTTT. Amino acids: CSVGGGMNTEAFF. The genes are TRBV29-1 and TRBJ1-1; D is possibly TRBD1 (6 bases). Trimming cost V 4 bases and J 0 bases, with 9 bases left between them. Germline loops: CDR1 SQVTM, CDR2 ANQGSEA. The CDR3 covers 13 residues.

The chain links TRBV4-3 to TRBJ2-3; 8 bases agree with TRBD1. The germline CDR1 and CDR2 sequences are LGHNA and YSLEER. V was clipped by 8 bases and J by 5 bases; unmatched bases: 6. This CDR3 has 13 amino acids. CDR3 loop: CASGLTGGDTQYF. CDR3 DNA: TGCGCCAGCGGGCTAACAGGGGGAGATACGCAGTATTTT.

The chain is built from TRBV7-9 and TRBJ2-1; 7 bases align to TRBD2. Per the germline V gene, CDR1 is SEHNR and CDR2 is FQNEAQ (reference sequence). The CDR3 runs to 15 residues. The V gene end was trimmed by 1 base and the J gene end by 9 bases; junction bases not matched to a gene: 9. CDR3 in DNA: TGTGCCAGCAGCTTAGTATCGGGGACTATGGGTGAGCAGTTCTTC. Its translation is CASSLVSGTMGEQFF. Together with reference TRBV7-9 and TRBJ2-1, the CDR3 gives the full variable domain: DTGVSQNPRHKITKRGQNVTFRCDPISEHNRLYWYRQTLGQGPEFLTYFQNEAQLEKSRLLSDRFSAERPKGSFSTLEIQRTEQGDSAMYLCASSLVSGTMGEQFFGPGTRLTVL.

The chain links TRBV29-1 to TRBJ2-7; TRBD1 is a possible D gene (6 bases). Deletions cut 7 bases from V and 6 bases from J, with 16 bases between. Germline CDR1 reads SQVTM; CDR2 reads ANQGSEA. The CDR3 consists of 12 residues. CDR3 sequence reads: CSAGQGKGEQYF. DNA of the CDR3: TGCAGCGCTGGGCAGGGGAAAGGCGAGCAGTACTTC.

V is TRBV28 and J is TRBJ1-2; a possible D gene is TRBD1 (5 bases). The germline V gene has CDR1 MDHEN and CDR2 SYDVKM. The CDR3 consists of 18 residues. Trimming pared 4 bases from V and 0 bases from J, leaving 21 bases between. The CDR3 loop is CASSSPLGLKGANYGYTF. In DNA, the CDR3 is TGTGCCAGCAGTTCCCCGCTAGGGTTGAAAGGGGCTAACTATGGCTACACCTTC.

In its sample, this clone was seen a few times. This chain connects TRBV6-5 to TRBJ1-2; 9 nucleotides align to TRBD1. CDR3 length: 16 amino acids. CDR1 MNHEY and CDR2 SVGAGI come from the germline V gene. V lost 4 bases and J lost 4; bases outside the gene matches: 10. The CDR3 sequence is CASSLDPGTGFYGYTF. The CDR3 DNA reads as TGTGCCAGCAGTTTGGACCCCGGGACAGGGTTCTATGGCTACACCTTC.

This clone was picked up a small number of times. The rearrangement links TRBV15 to TRBJ1-2; D gene uncertain. Germline CDR1 LNHNV, CDR2 YYDKDF (reference sequence). This CDR3 has 16 amino acids. V was cut by 0 bases and J by 5 bases, with 16 bases left in between. CDR3 amino acids: CATSRDPPPGIYGYTF. CDR3 bases: TGTGCCACCAGCAGAGATCCCCCCCCGGGAATTTATGGCTACACCTTC.

The gene calls are TRBV18 and TRBJ2-7, with D unclear. CDR1 KGHSH and CDR2 LQKENI come from the germline V gene. The CDR3 totals 13 residues. Trimming removed 1 base at V and 2 bases at J, with 6 bases between. This CDR3 reads CASSPRPAYEQYF. DNA of the CDR3: TGTGCCAGCTCACCACGGCCAGCCTACGAGCAGTACTTC.

The chain employs TRBV27 and TRBJ2-2; perhaps D is TRBD1 or TRBD2 (5 bases each). CDR3 length: 16 residues. V lost 0 bases and J 0 bases, leaving 8 bases between the germline ends. Germline CDR1 is MNHEY and CDR2 is SMNVEV (reference sequence). Written as DNA, the CDR3 is TGTGCCAGCAGTTTATCGGGACCCCCGAACACCGGGGAGCTGTTTTTT. This codes for CASSLSGPPNTGELFF.

This chain connects TRBV10-3 to TRBJ1-1; TRBD1 agrees at 7 bases. J was trimmed by 3 bases and V by 3 bases; bases with no gene match: 7. Germline V lookup: CDR1 ENHRY, CDR2 SYGVKD. The CDR3 sequence is 15 residues long. Written as DNA, the CDR3 is TGTGCCATCAGTGACCACAGGGGCCCGGACACTGAAGCTTTCTTT. Amino acid sequence: CAISDHRGPDTEAFF.

The CDR3 DNA reads as TGCGCCAGCAGAAAGGGGTGGATGGGTACTGAAGCTTTCTTT. It yields the protein CASRKGWMGTEAFF. J is TRBJ1-1 and V is TRBV5-1; possibly TRBD1 for D (5 bases). The CDR3 extends over 14 amino acids. The ends were cut back, 5 bases at V and 5 bases at J, with 16 bases in the middle. CDR1 is SGHRS, CDR2 YFSETQ, per germline. Using reference TRBV5-1 and TRBJ1-1 for the parts outside the CDR3, the full variable domain is KAGVTQTPRYLIKTRGQQVTLSCSPISGHRSVSWYQQTPGQGLQFLFEYFSETQRNKGNFPGRFSGRQFSNSRSEMNVSTLELGDSALYLCASRKGWMGTEAFFGQGTRLTVV.

The V and J genes are TRBV27 and TRBJ2-3, with D tentatively TRBD2 (6 bases). V was trimmed by 4 bases and J by 1 base, leaving 18 bases between them. CDR1 is MNHEY, CDR2 SMNVEV, per germline (reference sequence). CDR3 length equals 17 residues. This chain's CDR3 is CASSSETESGGTDTQYF. The CDR3 DNA reads TGTGCCAGCAGTTCAGAGACGGAGTCGGGGGGCACAGATACGCAGTATTTT.

The gene calls are TRBV7-8 and TRBJ1-5; D not resolved. Germline V lookup: CDR1 SGHVS, CDR2 FQNEAQ. V was cut by 1 base and J by 0 bases, with 10 bases left in between. CDR3 size: 16 residues. The CDR3 DNA sequence: TGTGCCAGCAGCTTAGTGGGCAGTTATAGCAATCAGCCCCAGCATTTT. This codes for CASSLVGSYSNQPQHF.

The chain recombines TRBV3-1 (or the pseudogene TRBV3-2) with TRBJ2-3; D is possibly TRBD2 (5 bases). Trimming left V 3 bases short and J 1 base short, with 11 bases between. Germline V gives CDR1 LGHDT, CDR2 YNNKEL (reference sequence). The CDR3 has 15 amino acids. The CDR3 is CASSQDFARTDTQYF. In nucleotides, the CDR3 is TGTGCCAGCAGCCAGGACTTCGCACGCACAGATACGCAGTATTTT.

The rearrangement links TRBV6-6 to TRBJ1-2; D remains ambiguous. The V gene lost 7 bases and the J gene lost 7 bases, with 10 bases spanning the gap. There are 11 residues in the CDR3. CDR1 and CDR2 from the germline V gene are MNHNY and SVGAGI (reference sequence). The CDR3 region has the DNA TGTGCCAGCAAGGGCGGGGTTGGCTACACCTTC. Its translation is CASKGGVGYTF.

This clone has just one count. The gene calls are TRBV10-3 and TRBJ1-3; no firm D call. CDR3 length equals 15 residues. Germline assignment: CDR1 ENHRY and CDR2 SYGVKD. The V end was cut by 6 bases, the J end by 0 bases, with 12 bases between. The CDR3 DNA is TGTGCCATCAGGGTGGGGAAGAACTCTGGAAACACCATATATTTT. It encodes CAIRVGKNSGNTIYF.

DNA of the CDR3: TGCGCCAGCAGCTCCCGACTAGAGGGGTACTCCTACGAGCAGTACTTC. This sequence encodes CASSSRLEGYSYEQYF. The chain links TRBV5-1 to TRBJ2-7, with a possible D match to TRBD2 (6 bases). CDR1 is SGHRS, CDR2 YFSETQ, per germline. The CDR3 runs 16 residues. V was shortened by 3 bases and J by 0 bases, with 16 bases between the two germline ends.

This sequence joins TRBV27 and TRBJ2-2; 11 bases match TRBD2. The germline V gene encodes CDR1 MNHEY and CDR2 SMNVEV (reference sequence). There are 16 residues in the CDR3. V was pared by 5 bases and J by 8 bases, with 10 bases of the junction left unmatched. The CDR3 here is CASSRQTSGVRGELFF. CDR3 in DNA: TGTGCCAGCAGTCGTCAGACTAGCGGGGTGAGGGGGGAGCTGTTTTTT.

The genes are TRBV30 and TRBJ1-1; D is undetermined. V was clipped by 4 bases and J by 1 base, with 7 bases between them. This CDR3 is built from 12 residues. CDR1 is GTSNPN and CDR2 is SVGIG in the germline V gene (reference sequence). CDR3 DNA sequence: TGTGCCTGGAACCCCGGGAACACTGAAGCTTTCTTT. It translates to CAWNPGNTEAFF.

The V and J genes are TRBV2 and TRBJ2-7; no firm D call. Deletions cut 5 bases from V and 1 base from J, with 12 bases between. The length of the CDR3 is 14 residues. CDR1 and CDR2 (germline): SNHLY, FYNNEI. The CDR3 is CASSPDPLSYEQYF. CDR3 coding DNA: TGTGCCAGCAGTCCTGATCCCCTATCCTACGAGCAGTACTTC.

This chain uses TRBV5-5 with TRBJ1-5; tentatively, D is TRBD1 (5 bases). The CDR3 length is 14 residues. From germline, CDR1 is SGHKS and CDR2 YYEKEE (reference sequence). With 4 bases removed from V and 6 bases from J, the gap between germline ends came to 14 bases. The CDR3 region is CASSPVRGVQPQHF. Here the CDR3 DNA reads TGTGCCAGCAGCCCAGTGAGGGGCGTTCAGCCCCAGCATTTT.

J is TRBJ1-5 and V is TRBV10-3; D is undetermined. Germline assignment: CDR1 ENHRY and CDR2 SYGVKD. This CDR3 contains 13 residues. V was clipped by 3 bases and J by 4 bases, with 7 bases between them. In DNA, the CDR3 is TGTGCCATCAGTGATGGGCAGAATCAGCCCCAGCATTTT. This translates into CAISDGQNQPQHF.

The V call is TRBV6-5, the J call TRBJ1-2; the D gene is possibly TRBD1 (6 bases). The CDR3 has 13 residues. The germline V and J ends were trimmed by 6 bases and 1 base, with 9 bases remaining between them. Per the germline V gene, CDR1 is MNHEY and CDR2 is SVGAGI. The DNA of the CDR3 is TGTGCCAGCAGCTTGGACAGTAACTATGGCTACACCTTC. It specifies CASSLDSNYGYTF.

This clone has a handful of counts. The chain joins TRBV5-4 to TRBJ1-1; no firm D call. This CDR3 region has 12 residues. CDR1 is SGHNT, CDR2 YYREEE, per germline (reference sequence). Trimming stripped 4 bases from V and 3 bases from J, with 7 bases between. CDR3 nucleotides: TGTGCCAGCAGCACCCGGGACACTGAAGCTTTCTTT. The encoded protein is CASSTRDTEAFF.

This chain uses TRBV15 with TRBJ2-3, with D possibly called TRBD1 or TRBD2 (6 bases each). This CDR3 region has 14 residues. V was trimmed by 5 bases and J by 5 bases, leaving 14 bases between them. Per the germline V gene, CDR1 is LNHNV and CDR2 is YYDKDF (reference sequence). CDR3 loop: CATSGGGGGDTQYF. The CDR3 bases are TGTGCCACCAGCGGGGGCGGAGGGGGAGATACGCAGTATTTT.

In its sample, this clone was seen once. This chain joins TRBV2 and TRBJ2-7; TRBD1 matches 12 bases. The CDR3 spans 16 residues. Per germline, CDR1 SNHLY and CDR2 FYNNEI. Trimming cost V 4 bases and J 6 bases; bases outside gene matches: 10. CDR3 sequence reads: CASSAGGQGAGVEQYF. In DNA form, the CDR3 reads TGTGCCAGCAGTGCTGGGGGACAGGGGGCAGGGGTCGAGCAGTACTTC.

The rearrangement uses TRBV11-2 and TRBJ2-1; TRBD2 matches at 11 bases. The CDR3 is 17 amino acids. The germline CDR1 and CDR2 sequences are SGHAT and FQNNGV. The ends lost 5 bases at V and 4 bases at J; junction bases unmatched: 10. This chain's CDR3 is CASSAQPGLAVYNEQFF. DNA for the CDR3: TGTGCCAGCAGCGCGCAACCGGGACTAGCGGTGTACAATGAGCAGTTCTTC.

About this clone itself: Other nucleotide sequences in the sample specify the same CDR3. The chain employs TRBV25-1 and TRBJ1-5, with TRBD1 identical over 8 bases. V was clipped by 6 bases and J by 2 bases; unmatched bases: 3. Germline V gene lookup returns CDR1 MGHDK and CDR2 SYGVNS. The CDR3 contains 14 residues. The CDR3 sequence: CASRGTGRNQPQHF. CDR3 sequence (DNA): TGTGCCAGCAGGGGGACAGGCCGCAATCAGCCCCAGCATTTT.